The sequence of this T cell receptor beta chain was determined in a study of blood T cell repertoires in COVID-19. On the study more broadly: COVID-19 samples collected from the United States, Italy and Spain covered acute and convalescent phases. Sources were T cells, B-cell-depleted T cells, or PBMCs; the material itself was cDNA or gDNA.

Germline assignment: CDR1 SGHAT and CDR2 FQNNGV. The CDR3 is 16 amino acids. The trim removed 3 bases at V and 6 bases at J, leaving 9 bases unmatched. Original analysis: Estimation of nucleated cell counts was performed using reference gene primer amplification. The repertoire was sequenced with immunoSEQ multiplex PCR; TCRdb's copy has only in-frame clones and lacks some. From that table come the V and J calls and clone size; the DNA was used to work out D and trimming. The sample consists of 75,000 or so clones, over 65% of them appearing once. This clone has just a few counts. The sequence derives from a woman of 80 years or more with acute or convalescent COVID-19. V gene TRBV11-2 combines with J gene TRBJ2-1; 9 bases are shared with TRBD1. Sequencing was carried out using peripheral blood. DNA for the CDR3: TGTGCCAGCAGCTTCGCACATGGGACAGGGAGCAATGAGCAGTTCTTC. This gives the protein CASSFAHGTGSNEQFF.